The 9 T cell receptor beta chains presented below share a single source sample, sequenced in a study of blood T cell repertoires in COVID-19. The repertoire was sequenced with immunoSEQ multiplex PCR; TCRdb's copy has only in-frame clones and lacks some. Here the sample spans a few hundred thousand clones, approximately 90% being singletons. Sequenced material: PBMCs or T cells enriched from blood (not recorded which). These receptors were obtained from a woman aged 35 to 49 who had recovered from COVID-19.

CDR3 sequence (DNA): TGTGCCACCCCGGGACAGACCTACGAGCAGTACTTC. Translated: CATPGQTYEQYF. V and J are TRBV28 and TRBJ2-7; 7 nucleotides align to TRBD1. The length of the CDR3 is 12 residues. Losses at the gene ends were 10 bases for V and 2 bases for J; bases not matched to a gene: 5. CDR1 and CDR2 (germline): MDHEN, SYDVKM.

The chain employs TRBV29-1 and TRBJ2-3; 14 bases map to TRBD2. The length of the CDR3 is 15 residues. Trimming cost V 4 bases and J 4 bases; bases outside gene matches: 4. Germline CDR1 and CDR2: SQVTM and ANQGSEA. CDR3 loop: CSVAWTSGGPDTQYF. As DNA, the CDR3 is TGCAGCGTTGCTTGGACTAGCGGGGGGCCAGATACGCAGTATTTT.

The chain uses TRBV25-1 and TRBJ1-4; the D gene is possibly TRBD1 (5 bases). The V and J ends lost 4 bases and 7 bases respectively, with 19 bases between them. CDR3 length equals 16 residues. Looked up from germline, CDR1 is MGHDK and CDR2 is SYGVNS. CDR3 in amino acids: CASSVPRGGMGEKLFF. The CDR3 region has the DNA TGTGCCAGCAGTGTCCCGAGGGGAGGAATGGGTGAAAAACTGTTTTTT. The full variable domain, in which reference TRBV25-1 and TRBJ1-4 provide the parts outside the CDR3, is EADIYQTPRYLVIGTGKKITLECSQTMGHDKMYWYQQDPGMELHLIHYSYGVNSTEKGDLSSESTVSRIRTEHFPLTLESARPSHTSQYLCASSVPRGGMGEKLFFGSGTQLSVL.

The chain uses TRBV7-8 and TRBJ2-6; D remains ambiguous. CDR1 is SGHVS, CDR2 FQNEAQ, per germline. The CDR3 is 15 residues long. With 5 bases removed from V and 4 bases from J, the gap between germline ends came to 12 bases. Here the CDR3 DNA reads TGTGCCAGCAGCGCTAACCTCGCCGGGGCCAACGTCCTGACTTTC. It specifies CASSANLAGANVLTF.

A single count supports this clone. The rearrangement joins TRBV6-5 to TRBJ1-2; the D is unclear. Germline loops: CDR1 MNHEY, CDR2 SVGAGI. The CDR3 contains 14 residues. V was pared by 9 bases and J by 4 bases, with 18 bases between. CDR3 sequence reads: CASFPGLSVYGYTF. The CDR3 DNA is TGTGCCAGTTTCCCGGGTCTCTCTGTCTATGGCTACACCTTC.

J is TRBJ2-2 and V is TRBV7-3, with 13 nucleotides matching TRBD2. The CDR3 runs to 17 residues. Germline CDR1 reads SGHTA; CDR2 reads FQGTGA. J lost 5 bases, V lost 5 bases, and 8 bases had no gene match. The chain's CDR3 is CASSPTSGGARTGELFF. The CDR3 nucleotides read TGTGCCAGCAGCCCAACTAGCGGGGGGGCGAGGACCGGGGAGCTGTTTTTT.

This chain joins TRBV27 and TRBJ2-7; 7 bases line up with TRBD1. Germline V gene data show CDR1 as MNHEY and CDR2 as SMNVEV (reference sequence). The J segment lost 4 bases and the V segment lost 2 bases, leaving 5 bases of the junction unmatched. The CDR3 runs 14 residues. The CDR3: CASSLVGGTYEQYF. The CDR3 DNA follows: TGTGCCAGCAGTTTAGTAGGGGGCACGTACGAGCAGTACTTC.

V gene TRBV30 combines with J gene TRBJ2-3; 12 bases are a match to TRBD2. The CDR3 extends over 14 amino acids. V was clipped by 3 bases and J by 10 bases; unmatched bases: 8. Looked up from germline, CDR1 is GTSNPN and CDR2 is SVGIG (reference sequence). CDR3 sequence: CAWRLAGGLSSQYF. The CDR3 nucleotides read TGTGCCTGGAGACTAGCGGGAGGCCTTTCTTCGCAGTATTTT.

The rearrangement links TRBV11-2 to TRBJ1-1; the D is unclear. Trimming stripped 1 base from V and 3 bases from J, with 6 bases between. Germline-derived CDR1 and CDR2 are SGHAT and FQNNGV. The CDR3 has 13 residues. In DNA form, the CDR3 reads TGTGCCAGCAGCTTAGCAGGCTACACTGAAGCTTTCTTT. This translates into CASSLAGYTEAFF. Full variable domain (missing parts from reference TRBV11-2 and TRBJ1-1): EAGVAQSPRYKIIEKRQSVAFWCNPISGHATLYWYQQILGQGPKLLIQFQNNGVVDDSQLPKDRFSAERLKGVDSTLKIQPAKLEDSAVYLCASSLAGYTEAFFGQGTRLTVV.